Below are 10 T cell receptor beta chains sequenced from a single sample in a study of cytomegalovirus exposure and HLA in healthy donors (dated by TCRdb to 2016 to 2017). To prepare the library, the immunoSEQ multiplex PCR assay was applied. For the multiplex PCR, a mixture combining 60 forward primers for TCR Vbeta segments and 13 reverse primers for TCR Jbeta segments was used. TCRdb stores this immuneACCESS table with in-frame sequences only. Part of the clones is absent; in the studies checked, under half of the shortfall reflects unresolved V genes, and no reason is known for the rest. The sample's records list about 160,000 clones. The ten largest clones take up 2.1% of the sample. Sequences were obtained from PBMCs. Receptor source: a man younger than 45 in good health and CMV-seronegative.

V and J are TRBV6-1 and TRBJ1-5; 10 bases agree with TRBD1. Germline V CDR1 and CDR2: MNHNS, SASEGT. Trimming at V came to 6 bases and at J to 5 bases, leaving 7 bases not matched to a gene. The CDR3 is 15 residues long. The CDR3 sequence is CASRPGQGTDQPQHF. CDR3 DNA sequence: TGTGCCAGCAGACCGGGACAGGGGACCGATCAGCCCCAGCATTTT.

The V call is TRBV10-3, the J call TRBJ2-7, with 7 bases that match TRBD2. CDR3 length equals 15 residues. V shed 10 bases, J shed 2 bases, and the junction held 14 bases outside the gene matches. The germline gives CDR1 ENHRY, CDR2 SYGVKD. The CDR3 coding sequence is TGTGCCACGAAAACCCTTACGGGAGGCGCCTACGAGCAGTACTTC. Protein sequence: CATKTLTGGAYEQYF.

The V gene is TRBV7-7, the J gene TRBJ1-5; 10 bases agree with TRBD1. Looked up from germline, CDR1 is SSHAT and CDR2 is FNYEAQ (reference sequence). The CDR3 runs to 13 residues. J was trimmed by 7 bases and V by 3 bases; bases with no gene match: 0. The CDR3 reads CASSLGQGQPQHF. CDR3 nucleotide sequence: TGTGCCAGCAGCTTGGGACAGGGGCAGCCCCAGCATTTT.

CDR3 in DNA: TGTGCCAGCAGCCAAACGCAGGGCAGTGGCTACACCTTC. Its protein product is CASSQTQGSGYTF. The chain is built from TRBV14 and TRBJ1-2; D might be TRBD1 (5 bases). V was clipped by 2 bases and J by 7 bases, with 11 bases between them. The CDR3 consists of 13 residues. Germline-derived CDR1 and CDR2 are SGHDN and FVKESK.

This chain connects TRBV28 to TRBJ1-2, with a possible D match to TRBD1 (5 bases). Germline V CDR1 and CDR2: MDHEN, SYDVKM. The CDR3 runs to 11 residues. Between the trimmed V and J ends, which lost 4 bases and 8 bases, there was a span of 8 bases. As DNA, the CDR3 is TGTGCCAGCAGTTCGTACAGGGGCTACACCTTC. This sequence encodes CASSSYRGYTF.

V usage is TRBV7-9 and J usage is TRBJ2-2; TRBD2 aligns across 12 bases. This CDR3 spans 16 amino acids. Trimming took 1 base from V and 5 from J; bases not matched to a gene: 2. Germline V gene lookup returns CDR1 SEHNR and CDR2 FQNEAQ (reference sequence). CDR3 DNA sequence: TGTGCCAGCAGCTTAGGGACTAGCGGGACTACCGGGGAGCTGTTTTTT. This translates into CASSLGTSGTTGELFF. Full variable domain (outside the CDR3, taken from reference TRBV7-9 and TRBJ2-2): DTGVSQNPRHKITKRGQNVTFRCDPISEHNRLYWYRQTLGQGPEFLTYFQNEAQLEKSRLLSDRFSAERPKGSFSTLEIQRTEQGDSAMYLCASSLGTSGTTGELFFGEGSRLTVL.

As DNA, the CDR3 is TGCAGCCCCAGGGAGGGAGAGACCCAGTACTTC. Translating gives CSPREGETQYF. The chain has TRBV29-1 and TRBJ2-5; 7 bases are a match to TRBD2. CDR3 length equals 11 residues. Unmatched junction bases numbered 4, after V lost 8 bases and J lost 4 bases. Per the germline V gene, CDR1 is SQVTM and CDR2 is ANQGSEA.

The V and J genes are TRBV4-2 and TRBJ2-1; D is perhaps TRBD1 (5 bases). V was clipped by 1 base and J by 15 bases, with 25 bases between them. The CDR3 covers 16 residues. Germline CDR1 reads LGHNA; CDR2 reads YNFKEQ. The CDR3 sequence is CASSQVFGAPPSGRFF. In DNA form, the CDR3 reads TGTGCCAGCAGCCAAGTTTTTGGGGCCCCCCCCTCCGGTCGGTTCTTC.

V and J are TRBV6-5 and TRBJ2-3; D might be TRBD2 (5 bases). Deletions cut 7 bases from V and 5 bases from J, with 16 bases between. Germline V gene lookup returns CDR1 MNHEY and CDR2 SVGAGI. The CDR3 has 14 amino acids. The CDR3 nucleotides are TGTGCCAGCATGCGGGCGGAGGAAGGAGATACGCAGTATTTT. It yields the protein CASMRAEEGDTQYF.

The chain is built from TRBV28 and TRBJ2-2; 10 nucleotides line up with TRBD1. The CDR3 is 17 amino acids. V shed 2 bases, J shed 6 bases, and the junction held 9 bases outside the gene matches. Germline loops: CDR1 MDHEN, CDR2 SYDVKM. CDR3 protein: CASSLLGGTGVSGELFF. The CDR3, as DNA: TGTGCCAGCAGTTTACTCGGGGGGACAGGGGTTTCCGGGGAGCTGTTTTTT.